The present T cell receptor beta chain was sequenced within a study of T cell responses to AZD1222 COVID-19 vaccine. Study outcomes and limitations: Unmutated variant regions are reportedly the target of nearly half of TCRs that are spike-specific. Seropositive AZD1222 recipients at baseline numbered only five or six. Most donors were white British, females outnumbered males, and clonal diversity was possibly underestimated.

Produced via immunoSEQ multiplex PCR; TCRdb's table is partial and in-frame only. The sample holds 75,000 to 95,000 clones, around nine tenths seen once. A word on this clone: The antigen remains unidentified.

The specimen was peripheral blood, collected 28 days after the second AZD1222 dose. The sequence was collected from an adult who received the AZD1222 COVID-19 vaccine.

CDR3 region: CASSLDFQETQYF. CDR3 bases: TGCGCCAGCAGCTTGGACTTCCAAGAGACCCAGTACTTC. This chain connects TRBV5-1 to TRBJ2-5; D is undetermined. This CDR3 has 13 amino acids. Germline V gene sequence: CDR1 SGHRS, CDR2 YFSETQ. V lost 0 bases to trimming and J lost 1 base, with 4 bases between them.